This is a list of T cell receptor beta chains from one sample in a study of blood T cell repertoires in COVID-19. Measured with immunoSEQ multiplex PCR; TCRdb has only the in-frame clones, and not every one. This sample has 95,000 or so clones, with about four fifths found just once. The sequenced material came from peripheral blood. All receptors derive from an elderly woman with active or convalescent COVID-19. Each CDR3 is given with its conserved first and last residue. D genes are given only for firm matches. For some rows the clone size is stated as once, few or many, or as a class when expanded; others skip it.

v_call	d_call	j_call	clone_size	cdr3_nt	cdr3_aa
TRBV7-9	-	TRBJ2-1	-	TGTGCCAGCAGCGGAGCGGGACAGGCTACTCACAATGAGCAGTTCTTC	CASSGAGQATHNEQFF
TRBV15	-	TRBJ2-7	-	TGTGCCACCAGCAGAGTGGGGGCGGCCTACGAGCAGTACTTC	CATSRVGAAYEQYF
TRBV5-4	-	TRBJ2-2	-	TGTGCCAGCAGCGGGGGGAGACAGGGACGGAACACCGGGGAGCTGTTTTTT	CASSGGRQGRNTGELFF
TRBV5-1	TRBD1	TRBJ2-3	-	TGCGCCAGCAGCTCGGGGACAGGCTCCGACACAGATACGCAGTATTTT	CASSSGTGSDTDTQYF
TRBV5-1	-	TRBJ2-5	-	TGTGCCAGCAGCTCGACTGAAGAGACCCAGTACTTC	CASSSTEETQYF
TRBV27	-	TRBJ1-5	-	TGTGCCAGCAGTGACACCTATAGCAATCAGCCCCAGCATTTT	CASSDTYSNQPQHF
TRBV7-9	TRBD1	TRBJ1-2	once	TGTGCCAGCAGCCGTGGGGGAAGACAGGGCAGTATACCTAACTATGGCTACACCTTC	CASSRGGRQGSIPNYGYTF
TRBV6-5	TRBD1	TRBJ2-2	few	TGTGCCAGCAGCCGACAGGGAACGAACACCGGGGAGCTGTTTTTT	CASSRQGTNTGELFF
TRBV4-2	-	TRBJ1-6	-	TGTGCCAGCAGCCAAGATGTATACAGAACCTCCTATAATTCGCCCCTCCACTTT	CASSQDVYRTSYNSPLHF
TRBV18	TRBD1	TRBJ2-1	-	TGTGCCAGCTCACCACTCTCGACAGGGGGTCGGGATGAGCAGTTCTTC	CASSPLSTGGRDEQFF
TRBV18	-	TRBJ2-7	-	TGTGCCAGCTCACCACCTCGCCCAGGCCTCAGAGGAGGGCAGTACTTC	CASSPPRPGLRGGQYF
TRBV5-4	-	TRBJ1-1	-	TGTGCCAGCAGCTTGGTAGGGGGTGGCACTGAAGCTTTCTTT	CASSLVGGGTEAFF
TRBV9	TRBD2	TRBJ2-1	-	TGTGCCAGCAGCGTTACTAGCGGGAGGGCCGTTAATGAGCAGTTCTTC	CASSVTSGRAVNEQFF
TRBV24-1	TRBD2	TRBJ2-1	few	TGTGCCACCAGTGATCGGAAAGCGGGGAGTAATGAGCAGTTCTTC	CATSDRKAGSNEQFF
TRBV5-1	-	TRBJ1-2	-	TGCGCCAGCAGCCCCCGGGGCGGGAGCTATGGCTACACCTTC	CASSPRGGSYGYTF
TRBV24-1	TRBD1	TRBJ2-5	-	TGTGCCACCAGTGAGCCCGGGACAGGGGGAGAGACCCAGTACTTC	CATSEPGTGGETQYF
TRBV2	-	TRBJ2-2	-	TGTGCATCGGGACATGAGAACACCGGGGAGCTGTTTTTT	CASGHENTGELFF
TRBV3-1/TRBV3-2	-	TRBJ2-5	-	TGTGCCAGCAGCCAAGCTTCTAGGGAGACCCAGTACTTC	CASSQASRETQYF
TRBV2	-	TRBJ1-6	-	TGTGCCAGCAGTCCCTCAGTGGTGACACCCCTCCACTTT	CASSPSVVTPLHF
TRBV12-3/TRBV12-4	TRBD1	TRBJ1-2	-	TGTGCCAGCAGTTGGGACAGGGGGTATGGCTACACCTTC	CASSWDRGYGYTF
TRBV29-1	-	TRBJ2-5	-	TGCAGCGTTGTACAGGCGGCAGAGACCCAGTACTTC	CSVVQAAETQYF
TRBV21-1	-	TRBJ1-5	-	TGTGCCAGCAGCAAAAGACAGGGGTATCAGCCCCAGCATTTT	CASSKRQGYQPQHF
TRBV9	TRBD1	TRBJ2-1	-	TGTGCCAGCAGCGGCCAGACAGGGGGCAACAATGAGCAGTTCTTC	CASSGQTGGNNEQFF
TRBV7-9	-	TRBJ2-1	-	TGTGCCAGCAGCCAGTATAGCGGACTACCTAGCTCCTACAATGAGCAGTTCTTC	CASSQYSGLPSSYNEQFF
TRBV5-1	-	TRBJ2-1	-	TGCGCCAGCAGCTTGGACCCAGCAGGAGAGCAGTTCTTC	CASSLDPAGEQFF
TRBV5-1	TRBD1	TRBJ1-1	-	TGTGCCAGCAGCTTAGGGACAGTTGAATCGAACACTGAAGCTTTCTTT	CASSLGTVESNTEAFF